The 11 T cell receptor beta chains below all came from one sample that was sequenced in a study of blood T cell repertoires in COVID-19. Sequenced by immunoSEQ multiplex PCR; TCRdb stores in-frame clones only, minus some. The table has about 250,000 clones, roughly nine tenths seen once. Material for sequencing was PBMCs or T cells enriched from blood (not recorded which). The receptors shown here come from a young woman who had recovered from COVID-19.

The chain combines TRBV10-3 with TRBJ1-1, with a weak D call TRBD1 (5 bases). Germline CDR1 and CDR2: ENHRY and SYGVKD. This CDR3 has 15 amino acids. V was shortened by 3 bases and J by 3 bases, with 14 bases between the two germline ends. CDR3 DNA: TGTGCCATCAGTGAAGGGCAGGGAAGGGACACTGAAGCTTTCTTT. Protein: CAISEGQGRDTEAFF.

The chain links TRBV6-5 to TRBJ1-1, with a possible D match to TRBD1 (5 bases). Germline assignment: CDR1 MNHEY and CDR2 SVGAGI. Deletions cut 8 bases from V and 0 bases from J, with 10 bases between. The CDR3 contains 13 residues. CDR3 sequence: CASLDSMNTEAFF. The CDR3 DNA is TGTGCCAGCCTCGACAGTATGAACACTGAAGCTTTCTTT.

This clone was observed once. The V and J genes are TRBV2 and TRBJ1-1; TRBD1 aligns across 11 bases. With V trimmed by 2 bases and J by 4 bases, 3 bases remained unmatched. Germline values: CDR1 SNHLY, CDR2 FYNNEI. The CDR3 covers 15 residues. CDR3 region: CASSEIGQGATEAFF. The DNA for the CDR3 is TGTGCCAGCAGTGAAATCGGACAGGGGGCCACTGAAGCTTTCTTT.

The chain couples TRBV6-5 to TRBJ1-2; unclear D gene. Trimming removed 7 bases from V and 4 bases from J, with 10 bases in between. The CDR3 runs to 12 residues. The V gene's germline CDR1 is MNHEY and CDR2 SVGAGI. The CDR3 DNA follows: TGTGCCAGCATTGCAGGAACCTATGGCTACACCTTC. This translates into CASIAGTYGYTF.

This sequence joins TRBV20-1 and TRBJ1-6; 8 nucleotides line up with TRBD1. The germline V gene has CDR1 DFQATT and CDR2 SNEGSKA (reference sequence). The CDR3 length is 14 residues. V gave up 3 bases and J gave up 8 bases; unmatched junction bases: 6. The CDR3 DNA sequence: TGCAGTGCTAGTGCCGGGACAGGCTATTCACCCCTCCACTTT. Translating it yields CSASAGTGYSPLHF.

This clone has just a few counts. V gene TRBV5-4 combines with J gene TRBJ2-6, with 7 bases identical to TRBD1. V shed 4 bases and J 0 bases; nucleotides not matched to a gene: 7. In germline, CDR1 is SGHNT, CDR2 YYREEE (reference sequence). CDR3 size: 17 residues. In nucleotides, the CDR3 is TGTGCCAGCAGCCAGGGACAGCCTCACTCTGGGGCCAACGTCCTGACTTTC. It encodes CASSQGQPHSGANVLTF.

The chain recombines TRBV3-1 (or the pseudogene TRBV3-2) with TRBJ1-2; 9 bases align to TRBD1. In germline, CDR1 is LGHDT, CDR2 YNNKEL (reference sequence). Unmatched junction bases numbered 9, after V lost 3 bases and J lost 1 base. The CDR3 runs 17 residues. This chain's CDR3 is CASSHLVQGADNYGYTF. CDR3 coding DNA: TGTGCCAGCAGCCATTTGGTACAGGGGGCCGATAACTATGGCTACACCTTC.

A single count supports this clone. The rearrangement uses TRBV28 and TRBJ1-2, with TRBD1 matching over 12 bases. The V and J ends lost 2 bases and 6 bases, in that order; junction bases with no gene match: 7. The CDR3 runs 16 residues. Germline V gene lookup returns CDR1 MDHEN and CDR2 SYDVKM. For the CDR3, the DNA is TGTGCCAGCAGTTTACCTGGGACAGGGGGCGCAAATGGCTACACCTTC. This sequence encodes CASSLPGTGGANGYTF.

The chain is built from TRBV28 and TRBJ1-5; 7 positions agree with TRBD1. J gave up 9 bases and V 3 bases, and 8 bases lay outside the gene matches. CDR1 and CDR2 from the germline V gene are MDHEN and SYDVKM. The CDR3 is 14 residues long. The CDR3 loop is CASSFRDSASPQHF. The CDR3 nucleotides read TGTGCCAGCAGTTTTCGGGACAGCGCCTCGCCCCAGCATTTT.

The chain couples TRBV28 to TRBJ1-5; a weak D match, TRBD1 (6 bases). This CDR3 has 13 residues. Germline V gene lookup returns CDR1 MDHEN and CDR2 SYDVKM. Trimming took off 3 bases at V and 7 bases at J, with 10 bases between the two ends. The CDR3 reads CASSFTGKQPQHF. The CDR3 DNA reads as TGTGCCAGCAGTTTTACAGGGAAGCAGCCCCAGCATTTT.

This clone came up once. The chain carries TRBV13 and TRBJ1-2; possible D gene TRBD1, 6 bases. CDR1 and CDR2 from the germline V gene are PRHDT and FYEKMQ (reference sequence). The CDR3 totals 14 residues. The V and J ends lost 4 bases and 6 bases respectively, with 15 bases between them. The CDR3 loop is CASSSDRPLDGYTF. In DNA, the CDR3 is TGTGCCAGCAGCTCCGACAGGCCCCTAGATGGCTACACCTTC.